This paragraph reports one T cell receptor (beta chain). Original analysis: Amplification of reference gene primers was used by the study to estimate nucleated cell counts. Some clones are missing from TCRdb's copy, which holds only in-frame ones; the method was immunoSEQ multiplex PCR. Clone size and V and J calls were adopted from that table, with D and trimming inferred from the DNA. The sample holds 55,000 to 80,000 clones, 75% to 90% seen once. V trimming: 3 bases; J trimming: 2 bases; junction bases outside the gene matches: 1. The CDR3 is made up of 15 amino acids. Germline CDR1 is MNHNS and CDR2 is SASEGT. These data belong to a study of blood T cell repertoires in COVID-19. Study as a whole: Acute and convalescent COVID-19 specimens originated in the United States, Italy and Spain. PBMCs, B-cell-depleted T cells, or T cells were the source of the cDNA or gDNA that made up the material.

The TCR sequence derives from a man between 45 and 60 years old with acute or convalescent COVID-19. The sequenced material came from peripheral blood. This chain joins TRBV6-1 and TRBJ1-3, with 10 positions matching TRBD1. The CDR3 protein is CASSDGQGAGNTIYF. Here the CDR3 DNA reads TGTGCCAGCAGTGACGGACAGGGGGCTGGAAACACCATATATTTT.